This TCR beta chain originates from a study of T cells after yellow fever vaccination. Overall study context: Fractions containing few cells were prepared with SMART-Seq v4 Ultra Low Input.

Study results and limitations: Post-booster repertoires again held most primary-vaccination clones (around 95% CD4, about 90% CD8). Peak timing came faster in the weaker secondary response, day 5 versus 15.

This clonotype has a handful of counts. No antigen is known for it. J gave up 4 bases and V 0 bases, and 6 bases lay outside the gene matches. Germline values: CDR1 LGHDT, CDR2 YNNKEL (reference sequence). The CDR3 extends over 16 amino acids. TCRdb ran MiXCR on the 5' RACE reads and lists one entry per CDR3 protein. The table has 500,000 to 650,000 distinct CDR3 sequences, roughly an eighth seen once. This receptor was obtained from a man aged 25 to 40 who received the YFV17D yellow fever vaccine. The starting material was PBMCs, obtained on the day of the yellow fever booster vaccination. V is TRBV3-1 and J is TRBJ2-5, with TRBD1 identical over 9 bases. CDR3 nucleotides: TGTGCCAGCAGCCAAGACAGGACAGGGGAGAGAGAGACCCAGTACTTC. This codes for CASSQDRTGERETQYF.